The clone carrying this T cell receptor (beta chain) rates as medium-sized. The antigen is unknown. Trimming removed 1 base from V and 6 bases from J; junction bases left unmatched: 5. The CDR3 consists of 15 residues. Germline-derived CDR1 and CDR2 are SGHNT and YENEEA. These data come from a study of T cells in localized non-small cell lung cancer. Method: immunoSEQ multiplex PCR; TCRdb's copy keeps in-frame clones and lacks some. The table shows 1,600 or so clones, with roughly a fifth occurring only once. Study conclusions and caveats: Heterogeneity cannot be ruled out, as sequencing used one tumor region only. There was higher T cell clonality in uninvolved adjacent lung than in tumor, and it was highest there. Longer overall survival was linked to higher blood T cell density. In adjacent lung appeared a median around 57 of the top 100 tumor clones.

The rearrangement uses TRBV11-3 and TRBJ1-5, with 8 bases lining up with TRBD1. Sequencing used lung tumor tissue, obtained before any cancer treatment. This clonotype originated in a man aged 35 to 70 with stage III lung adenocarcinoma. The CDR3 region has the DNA TGTGCCAGCAGCTTAGTGTCAGGGGGCGGTCAGCCCCAGCATTTT. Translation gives CASSLVSGGGQPQHF.